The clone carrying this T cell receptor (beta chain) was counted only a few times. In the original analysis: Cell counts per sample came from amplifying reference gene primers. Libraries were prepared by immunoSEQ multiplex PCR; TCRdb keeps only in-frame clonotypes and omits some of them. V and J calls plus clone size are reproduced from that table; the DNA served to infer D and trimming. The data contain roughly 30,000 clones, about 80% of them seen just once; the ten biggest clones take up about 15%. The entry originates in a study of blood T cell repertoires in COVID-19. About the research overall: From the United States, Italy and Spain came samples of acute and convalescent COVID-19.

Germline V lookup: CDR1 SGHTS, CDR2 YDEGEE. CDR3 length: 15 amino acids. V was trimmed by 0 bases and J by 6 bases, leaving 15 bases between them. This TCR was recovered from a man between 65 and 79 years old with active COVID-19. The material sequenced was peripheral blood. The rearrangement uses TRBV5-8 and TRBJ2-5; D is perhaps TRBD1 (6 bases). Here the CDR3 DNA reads TGTGCCAGCAGCTTGGTCTGGGGGCCCGGGAAGACCCAGTACTTC. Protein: CASSLVWGPGKTQYF.